The 26 T cell receptor beta chains below come from one sample, sequenced in a study of blood T cell repertoires in COVID-19. Profiling relied on immunoSEQ multiplex PCR, and the TCRdb table lists in-frame clones only, not all of them. The sample lists fewer than 650,000 clones, 85% to 90% occurring once. Sequenced material: peripheral blood. The source is a woman between 45 and 60 years old with COVID-19, enrolled during active disease.

This clone occurred a few times. The V and J genes are TRBV12-3 or TRBV12-4 and TRBJ2-7; 8 nucleotides line up with TRBD1. The V gene end was trimmed by 4 bases and the J gene end by 3 bases; junction bases not matched to a gene: 2. The CDR3 length is 13 residues. The CDR3 here is CASSWDRYYEQYF. As DNA, the CDR3 is TGTGCCAGCAGTTGGGACAGGTACTACGAGCAGTACTTC.

This chain uses TRBV4-2 with TRBJ2-1, with TRBD2 matching over 9 bases. The CDR3 spans 16 residues. After removal of 2 bases from V and 8 bases from J, the junction contained 10 bases not matched to a gene. Germline V gives CDR1 LGHNA, CDR2 YNFKEQ. This CDR3 is CASSQSGGSFGYEQFF. In nucleotides, the CDR3 is TGTGCCAGCAGCCAAAGCGGGGGGTCGTTTGGCTATGAGCAGTTCTTC.

The chain links TRBV7-2 to TRBJ1-4; D is unresolved. Germline lookup yields CDR1 SGHTA and CDR2 FQGNSA. The CDR3 contains 16 residues. Trimming stripped 4 bases from V and 0 bases from J, with 12 bases between. The CDR3 DNA reads as TGTGCCAGCAGCTCCCCCGAGACAACAACTAATGAAAAACTGTTTTTT. This gives the protein CASSSPETTTNEKLFF.

The J gene is TRBJ1-2, the V gene TRBV4-1; D is unclear. The CDR3 length is 15 residues. Trimming took 1 base from V and 0 from J, leaving 9 bases between them. From germline, CDR1 is MGHRA and CDR2 YSYEKL. CDR3 sequence: CASSQVRSANYGYTF. CDR3 DNA: TGCGCCAGCAGCCAAGTGCGGAGTGCTAACTATGGCTACACCTTC.

V usage is TRBV30 and J usage is TRBJ1-1, with a weak D call TRBD1 (5 bases). Germline V gives CDR1 GTSNPN, CDR2 SVGIG (reference sequence). V lost 2 bases to trimming and J lost 0 bases, with 7 bases between them. CDR3 length: 13 residues. The CDR3 here is CAWSQQVNTEAFF. For the CDR3, the DNA is TGTGCCTGGAGTCAACAGGTGAACACTGAAGCTTTCTTT. Complete variable domain (other parts from reference TRBV30 and TRBJ1-1): SQTIHQWPATLVQPVGSPLSLECTVEGTSNPNLYWYRQAAGRGLQLLFYSVGIGQISSEVPQNLSASRPQDRQFILSSKKLLLSDSGFYLCAWSQQVNTEAFFGQGTRLTVV.

This clone came up once. The sample has other DNA sequences that encode this CDR3 too. The CDR3 nucleotides read TGTGCCAGCAGCCAAGACGGGAATCAGCCCCAGCATTTT. Its protein is CASSQDGNQPQHF. This chain links TRBV3-1 (or the pseudogene TRBV3-2) with TRBJ1-5; D is unresolved. CDR3 size: 13 residues. Trimming removed 0 bases from V and 4 bases from J, with 4 bases in between. From germline, CDR1 is LGHDT and CDR2 YNNKEL (reference sequence).

This clone has just one count. The chain couples TRBV29-1 to TRBJ2-5, with D possibly TRBD1 on 7 matching bases. Germline lookup yields CDR1 SQVTM and CDR2 ANQGSEA. This CDR3 spans 15 amino acids. Trimming shortened V by 3 bases and J by 2 bases, and 16 bases separated the two germline ends. The CDR3 region is CSVDSGGQRQETQYF. The CDR3 bases are TGCAGCGTTGATTCCGGGGGACAGCGTCAAGAGACCCAGTACTTC.

The V call is TRBV2, the J call TRBJ2-3, with D perhaps matching TRBD2 (6 bases). V was trimmed by 3 bases and J by 2 bases, leaving 12 bases between them. The V gene's germline CDR1 is SNHLY and CDR2 FYNNEI. The CDR3 sequence is 15 residues long. CDR3 DNA sequence: TGTGCCAGCAGTGATTTGGGACTTGACACAGATACGCAGTATTTT. Translated, it gives CASSDLGLDTDTQYF. Full variable domain (outside the CDR3, taken from reference TRBV2 and TRBJ2-3): EPEVTQTPSHQVTQMGQEVILRCVPISNHLYFYWYRQILGQKVEFLVSFYNNEISEKSEIFDDQFSVERPDGSNFTLKIRSTKLEDSAMYFCASSDLGLDTDTQYFGPGTRLTVL.

The CDR3 DNA sequence: TGTGCCAGCAGCTTCACAGGGGAAGAGGATGGCTACACCTTC. Translation: CASSFTGEEDGYTF. This chain uses TRBV7-6 with TRBJ1-2, with TRBD1 identical over 7 bases. The germline gives CDR1 SGHVS, CDR2 FNYEAQ. Trimming took 3 bases from V and 6 from J; bases not matched to a gene: 7. The CDR3 extends over 14 amino acids.

The V call is TRBV23-1, the J call TRBJ2-7, with D perhaps TRBD2 (5 bases). TRBV23-1 is treated as an ORF (open reading frame) with a function not yet certain. Deletions cut 0 bases from V and 2 bases from J, with 5 bases between. CDR3 length equals 13 residues. In nucleotides, the CDR3 is TGCGCCAGCAGTCAATCGACTACCTACGAGCAGTACTTC. Translating it yields CASSQSTTYEQYF.

In this sample, this clone turned up once. V and J are TRBV15 and TRBJ1-2; TRBD1 matches at 9 bases. V was pared by 0 bases and J by 4 bases, with 6 bases of the junction left unmatched. Germline V gives CDR1 LNHNV, CDR2 YYDKDF (reference sequence). The CDR3 loop spans 16 amino acids. For the CDR3, the DNA is TGTGCCACCAGCAGAGATTTGGGACAGGGTGGCTATGGCTACACCTTC. Translating it yields CATSRDLGQGGYGYTF.

V is TRBV6-5 and J is TRBJ1-6; 8 nucleotides line up with TRBD1. This CDR3 is built from 15 residues. Germline assignment: CDR1 MNHEY and CDR2 SVGAGI. V trimming: 0 bases; J trimming: 5 bases; junction bases outside the gene matches: 0. CDR3 sequence (DNA): TGTGCCAGCAGTTACTCACAGGGGGATAATTCACCCCTCCACTTT. Protein: CASSYSQGDNSPLHF.

This CDR3 reads CASSLSYFQPQHF. The CDR3 nucleotides are TGTGCCAGCAGTTTATCGTACTTCCAGCCCCAGCATTTT. V usage is TRBV27 and J usage is TRBJ1-5; D not certain. The CDR3 is 13 residues long. Germline CDR1 and CDR2: MNHEY and SMNVEV (reference sequence). Trimming left V 0 bases short and J 7 bases short, with 7 bases between.

The chain combines TRBV6-5 with TRBJ2-4, with D maybe TRBD2 (5 bases). The CDR3 spans 14 residues. Germline assignment: CDR1 MNHEY and CDR2 SVGAGI. Trimming took 5 bases from V and 2 from J, leaving 10 bases between them. The DNA of the CDR3 is TGTGCCAGCAGTCCACGAGGGTCCAAAAACATTCAGTACTTC. As protein: CASSPRGSKNIQYF.

This rearrangement joins TRBV5-1 to TRBJ2-7; D may be TRBD1 (5 bases). The germline CDR1 and CDR2 sequences are SGHRS and YFSETQ. This CDR3 contains 13 residues. Deletions cut 4 bases from V and 5 bases from J, with 13 bases between. The CDR3 here is CASSNQGLNEQYF. The CDR3 bases are TGCGCCAGCAGCAACCAGGGTCTCAACGAGCAGTACTTC. The full variable domain, in which reference TRBV5-1 and TRBJ2-7 provide the parts outside the CDR3, is KAGVTQTPRYLIKTRGQQVTLSCSPISGHRSVSWYQQTPGQGLQFLFEYFSETQRNKGNFPGRFSGRQFSNSRSEMNVSTLELGDSALYLCASSNQGLNEQYFGPGTRLTVT.

This clone came up a few times. The V and J genes are TRBV7-9 and TRBJ2-7; tentative D call: TRBD2 (6 bases). Trimming took 5 bases from V and 1 from J, leaving 15 bases between them. The CDR3 spans 15 residues. Per germline, CDR1 SEHNR and CDR2 FQNEAQ (reference sequence). The CDR3 loop is CASSNGTANSYEQYF. In DNA, the CDR3 is TGTGCCAGCAGCAACGGGACTGCGAATTCCTACGAGCAGTACTTC.

The chain recombines TRBV6-5 with TRBJ1-1; TRBD1 is a possible D gene (5 bases). In germline, CDR1 is MNHEY, CDR2 SVGAGI. This CDR3 spans 14 amino acids. Trimming cost V 5 bases and J 0 bases, with 10 bases left between them. CDR3 bases: TGTGCCAGCAGTATGGGACTTTTGAACACTGAAGCTTTCTTT. This codes for CASSMGLLNTEAFF.

The chain has TRBV25-1 and TRBJ1-6, with 10 bases aligning to TRBD1. Germline CDR1 MGHDK, CDR2 SYGVNS. After removal of 4 bases from V and 5 bases from J, the junction contained 8 bases not matched to a gene. This CDR3 region has 17 residues. The CDR3 nucleotides are TGTGCCAGCAGTGGCGATACCGGGACAGGGGATAATTCACCCCTCCACTTT. Encoded protein: CASSGDTGTGDNSPLHF.

The chain combines TRBV9 with TRBJ2-1; D is uncertain. Germline-derived CDR1 and CDR2 are SGDLS and YYNGEE. The germline V and J ends were trimmed by 0 bases and 0 bases, with 10 bases remaining between them. CDR3 length equals 16 residues. CDR3 nucleotide sequence: TGTGCCAGCAGCGTAGGCGGCTCCCGCTCCTACAATGAGCAGTTCTTC. The encoded protein is CASSVGGSRSYNEQFF.

The chain employs TRBV4-2 and TRBJ1-5; D might be TRBD1 (6 bases). V was clipped by 2 bases and J by 4 bases, with 18 bases between them. Looked up from germline, CDR1 is LGHNA and CDR2 is YNFKEQ. This CDR3 region has 17 residues. The DNA of the CDR3 is TGTGCCAGCAGCCAAATCCGGGGGGCAGGGACTAATCAGCCCCAGCATTTT. This gives the protein CASSQIRGAGTNQPQHF.

The gene calls are TRBV30 and TRBJ1-2; possibly TRBD1 for D (6 bases). The CDR3 runs to 15 residues. The V and J ends lost 2 bases and 5 bases respectively, with 18 bases between them. Germline V CDR1 and CDR2: GTSNPN, SVGIG (reference sequence). CDR3 nucleotides: TGTGCCTGGAGTAATGCGGGTGGGGGGGCTTATGGCTACACCTTC. Translating gives CAWSNAGGGAYGYTF.

This rearrangement joins TRBV7-7 to TRBJ2-7, with 10 bases matching TRBD1. After removal of 5 bases from V and 4 bases from J, the junction contained 8 bases not matched to a gene. The V gene's germline CDR1 is SSHAT and CDR2 FNYEAQ (reference sequence). This CDR3 contains 15 residues. CDR3 sequence reads: CASSLGTGEGYEQYF. CDR3 nucleotides: TGTGCCAGCAGCCTCGGGACAGGGGAAGGGTACGAGCAGTACTTC.

This chain joins TRBV5-1 and TRBJ2-6; the match to TRBD1 covers 7 bases. V was pared by 0 bases and J by 0 bases, with 0 bases of the junction left unmatched. The CDR3 is 16 residues long. From germline, CDR1 is SGHRS and CDR2 YFSETQ. CDR3 sequence reads: CASSLGTGSGANVLTF. DNA of the CDR3: TGCGCCAGCAGCTTGGGGACAGGCTCTGGGGCCAACGTCCTGACTTTC.

The chain joins TRBV13 to TRBJ2-7; the match to TRBD1 covers 7 bases. V dropped 2 bases and J dropped 4; count of bases not matched to a gene: 8. Per the germline V gene, CDR1 is PRHDT and CDR2 is FYEKMQ (reference sequence). CDR3 length: 15 amino acids. The CDR3 is CASSLRLQGRYEQYF. CDR3 nucleotide sequence: TGTGCCAGCAGCTTAAGGCTACAGGGGAGATACGAGCAGTACTTC.

The chain combines TRBV11-1 with TRBJ2-3; a weak D match, TRBD2 (6 bases). This CDR3 comprises 16 residues. Germline assignment: CDR1 SGHAT and CDR2 FQDESV (reference sequence). With 4 bases removed from V and 2 bases from J, the gap between germline ends came to 16 bases. The CDR3 here is CASSSDRDSLTDTQYF. The DNA for the CDR3 is TGTGCCAGCAGCTCGGACCGGGACTCCCTCACAGATACGCAGTATTTT. Combining the CDR3 with reference TRBV11-1 and TRBJ2-3 gives the whole variable domain EAEVAQSPRYKITEKSQAVAFWCDPISGHATLYWYRQILGQGPELLVQFQDESVVDDSQLPKDRFSAERLKGVDSTLKIQPAELGDSAMYLCASSSDRDSLTDTQYFGPGTRLTVL.

The chain employs TRBV30 and TRBJ2-7; 11 bases agree with TRBD1. CDR3 length: 14 amino acids. The germline CDR1 and CDR2 sequences are GTSNPN and SVGIG (reference sequence). Trimming at V came to 5 bases and at J to 4 bases, leaving 7 bases not matched to a gene. CDR3 in DNA: TGTGCCTGGGCCGGGGACAGGGGGGCGTACGAGCAGTACTTC. Its translation is CAWAGDRGAYEQYF.